These T cell receptor beta chains were read from a single sample in a study of tumor and adjacent non-tumor tissue in lung cancer. TCRdb fed the multiplex PCR reads into MiXCR, producing one record per CDR3 protein. In the table there are almost 75,000 distinct CDR3 sequences, about two thirds of which are singletons. Sequencing was done on a sample of distant non-tumor lung tissue. The receptors stem from a woman in her forties or fifties with non-small cell lung cancer. Each CDR3 is given with its conserved first and last residue. A D gene is named only where the DNA matches it firmly. For some rows the clone size is stated as once, few or many, or as a class when expanded; others skip it.

V gene: TRBV6-1
J gene: TRBJ2-1
D gene: TRBD1
clone size: .
CDR3 DNA: TGTGCCAGCAGTGCATACGGGACAGGGGGAGACAATGAGCAGTTCTTC
CDR3 protein: CASSAYGTGGDNEQFF

V gene: TRBV5-4
J gene: TRBJ2-1
D gene: .
clone size: few
CDR3 DNA: TGTGCCAACGGGGGAGTGGGAGATGGGGATGAGCAGTTCTTC
CDR3 protein: CANGGVGDGDEQFF

V gene: TRBV12-3/TRBV12-4
J gene: TRBJ2-1
D gene: .
clone size: .
CDR3 DNA: TGTGCTAGCCTCCCGGGAGTCGGTTCCTCGGCAAGAAGCTCCTACAATGAGCAGTCCTTC
CDR3 protein: CASLPGVGSSARSSYNEQSF

V gene: TRBV20-1
J gene: TRBJ1-6
D gene: .
clone size: once
CDR3 DNA: TGCAGTGCCGAGAGGGCAAGTTCACCCCTCCACTTT
CDR3 protein: CSAERASSPLHF

V gene: TRBV10-2
J gene: TRBJ2-1
D gene: .
clone size: many
CDR3 DNA: TGCGCCAGCAGTTCGAGCGGACGGGGAAATGAGCAGTTCTTC
CDR3 protein: CASSSSGRGNEQFF

V gene: TRBV6-6
J gene: TRBJ1-2
D gene: TRBD1
clone size: .
CDR3 DNA: TGTGCCAGCAGTCACTCGCCCCAGGGGGCTCTTGGCTACACCTTC
CDR3 protein: CASSHSPQGALGYTF

V gene: TRBV4-3
J gene: TRBJ2-1
D gene: TRBD2
clone size: .
CDR3 DNA: TGCGCCAGCAACCAGCATTTGCCCCGGACTAGCGGATCAAACGATGAGCAGTTCTTC
CDR3 protein: CASNQHLPRTSGSNDEQFF

V gene: TRBV7-2
J gene: TRBJ2-7
D gene: .
clone size: .
CDR3 DNA: TGTGCCAGCAGCTTAGAAGGGGGAGGAGAGCAGTACTTC
CDR3 protein: CASSLEGGGEQYF

V gene: TRBV29-1
J gene: TRBJ1-2
D gene: .
clone size: .
CDR3 DNA: TGCAACGTTGAAGATGGGATAGGGGTTAACTATGGCTACACCTTC
CDR3 protein: CNVEDGIGVNYGYTF

V gene: TRBV11-2
J gene: TRBJ1-3
D gene: .
clone size: .
CDR3 DNA: TGTGCCAGCAGCCCACGGACCTCTGGAGACACCATATATTTT
CDR3 protein: CASSPRTSGDTIYF

V gene: TRBV24-1
J gene: TRBJ2-5
D gene: TRBD1
clone size: .
CDR3 DNA: TGTGGTACCAGTGATTCGAACAAGGGGGCTTCAGAGACCCAGTACTTC
CDR3 protein: CGTSDSNKGASETQYF

V gene: TRBV6-1
J gene: TRBJ2-1
D gene: .
clone size: .
CDR3 DNA: TGTGCCAGCAGTTTAGTCAGGAGTGTTCATGAGCAGCTCTTC
CDR3 protein: CASSLVRSVHEQLF

V gene: TRBV29-1
J gene: TRBJ1-1
D gene: TRBD1
clone size: .
CDR3 DNA: TGCAGCGTTGGAATGGGACAGAAGAACACTGAAGCAGTCTTT
CDR3 protein: CSVGMGQKNTEAVF

V gene: TRBV4-3
J gene: TRBJ2-1
D gene: TRBD2
clone size: .
CDR3 DNA: TGCGCCAAGAGCGAGAGGACTAGCGGAATATACAATGAGCAGTTCTTC
CDR3 protein: CAKSERTSGIYNEQFF

V gene: TRBV4-3
J gene: TRBJ1-5
D gene: .
clone size: .
CDR3 DNA: TGCGCCAGCAGGCAAGAGAGATGGATTCAGCCCCAGCATTTT
CDR3 protein: CASRQERWIQPQHF

V gene: TRBV28
J gene: TRBJ2-5
D gene: .
clone size: few
CDR3 DNA: TGTGCCAGCAGTTACTCAGGGGTACAGACCCAGTACTTC
CDR3 protein: CASSYSGVQTQYF

V gene: TRBV28
J gene: TRBJ1-3
D gene: .
clone size: many
CDR3 DNA: TGTGCCAGCATCCAGTCAGGGTCTGGAAACACCATATATTTT
CDR3 protein: CASIQSGSGNTIYF

V gene: TRBV7-9
J gene: TRBJ2-2
D gene: .
clone size: few
CDR3 DNA: TGTGCCGGCAGGGTACAGACCGGGGAGCTCTTTTTT
CDR3 protein: CAGRVQTGELFF

V gene: TRBV5-4
J gene: TRBJ2-6
D gene: .
clone size: .
CDR3 DNA: TGTGCCAGCAGCTCGTCGGGGCGTGGGGCCAACGTCCTGACTTTC
CDR3 protein: CASSSSGRGANVLTF

V gene: TRBV11-2
J gene: TRBJ1-4
D gene: .
clone size: .
CDR3 DNA: TGTGCCAGCAGCCCAAGGGGAACAAATAATGAAAAACTGGTTTTT
CDR3 protein: CASSPRGTNNEKLVF

V gene: TRBV11-2
J gene: TRBJ1-2
D gene: .
clone size: .
CDR3 DNA: TGTGCCAGCAGCTTAGGCGGGGAGCGTAGTTATGGCTACACCTTC
CDR3 protein: CASSLGGERSYGYTF

V gene: TRBV6-6
J gene: TRBJ2-1
D gene: .
clone size: .
CDR3 DNA: TGTGTCAGCAGTATGGTGAGTTCCTACAATGAGCAGTTCTTC
CDR3 protein: CVSSMVSSYNEQFF

V gene: TRBV7-2
J gene: TRBJ2-1
D gene: TRBD1
clone size: .
CDR3 DNA: TGTGCCAGCAGCCCTGACAGGGAGCGGTACAATGAGCAGTTCTTC
CDR3 protein: CASSPDRERYNEQFF

V gene: TRBV11-2
J gene: TRBJ2-2
D gene: .
clone size: .
CDR3 DNA: TGTGCCTATAGCTTAGAGGGGGGGTTCACCAGGGAGCTGTTTTTT
CDR3 protein: CAYSLEGGFTRELFF

V gene: TRBV29-1
J gene: TRBJ1-1
D gene: .
clone size: .
CDR3 DNA: TGCAGCGTTGAAGTTAGGGTGAGTCGTAAGATGAACACTGAAGCTTTCTTT
CDR3 protein: CSVEVRVSRKMNTEAFF

V gene: TRBV12-3/TRBV12-4
J gene: TRBJ2-3
D gene: .
clone size: many
CDR3 DNA: TGTGCCAGCAGCCCGTACCGGGGCCAAAGCACAGATACGCAGTATTTT
CDR3 protein: CASSPYRGQSTDTQYF

V gene: TRBV28
J gene: TRBJ2-1
D gene: TRBD2
clone size: .
CDR3 DNA: TGTGCCAGCAGTTTGTTCCGGGCGGGAGGGGGTAGAGGCGAATACAATGAGCAGTTCTTC
CDR3 protein: CASSLFRAGGGRGEYNEQFF

V gene: TRBV13
J gene: TRBJ2-7
D gene: TRBD1
clone size: many
CDR3 DNA: TGTGCCAGCAGCTATAGGACAGGGCGCAACGAGCAGTACTTC
CDR3 protein: CASSYRTGRNEQYF

V gene: TRBV6-6
J gene: TRBJ2-2
D gene: .
clone size: .
CDR3 DNA: TGTGCCAGCAGTCCGAGACTAGAGGGAGGAGCCGGGGAGCTGTTTTTT
CDR3 protein: CASSPRLEGGAGELFF

V gene: TRBV20-1
J gene: TRBJ2-1
D gene: .
clone size: .
CDR3 DNA: TGCAGTGCTATCGACGGCAGCTCCTATAATGAGCAGTTCTTC
CDR3 protein: CSAIDGSSYNEQFF

V gene: TRBV6-2/TRBV6-3
J gene: TRBJ1-5
D gene: .
clone size: .
CDR3 DNA: TGTGCAAGCGACATAGTTAGCAATCAGCCCCAGCATTTT
CDR3 protein: CASDIVSNQPQHF

V gene: TRBV20-1
J gene: TRBJ1-5
D gene: .
clone size: many
CDR3 DNA: TGCAGTGCTATGTCAGGGGGCAATCAGCCCCAGCATTTT
CDR3 protein: CSAMSGGNQPQHF

V gene: TRBV12-3/TRBV12-4
J gene: TRBJ2-1
D gene: TRBD1
clone size: medium-sized
CDR3 DNA: TGTGCCAGCAGTCGGCCCCCCACAGGGGGCGAGACCTACAATGAGCAGTTCTTC
CDR3 protein: CASSRPPTGGETYNEQFF

V gene: TRBV20-1
J gene: TRBJ2-7
D gene: TRBD2
clone size: .
CDR3 DNA: TGCAGTACCAGCGAGGAGGGAGCGGGATACGAGCAGTACTTC
CDR3 protein: CSTSEEGAGYEQYF

V gene: TRBV5-1
J gene: TRBJ2-7
D gene: TRBD2
clone size: many
CDR3 DNA: TGCGCCAGCAGCTTTAGGCTTCGCGGGAGTTCCTCCTACGAGCAGTACTTC
CDR3 protein: CASSFRLRGSSSYEQYF

V gene: TRBV6-2/TRBV6-3
J gene: TRBJ2-2
D gene: .
clone size: .
CDR3 DNA: TGTGCCAGCAGTTACTGGGATTCGGTTTTGGCCGGGGAACTGTTTTTT
CDR3 protein: CASSYWDSVLAGELFF

V gene: TRBV5-5
J gene: TRBJ2-1
D gene: .
clone size: .
CDR3 DNA: TGTACCAGCAGCAGGGCGGGCAACAATGAGCAGTTCTTC
CDR3 protein: CTSSRAGNNEQFF

V gene: TRBV11-2
J gene: TRBJ2-5
D gene: .
clone size: .
CDR3 DNA: TGTGCCAGAAGTTTCGGGGTTAAAGAGACCCAATACTTC
CDR3 protein: CARSFGVKETQYF

V gene: TRBV29-1
J gene: TRBJ2-2
D gene: .
clone size: .
CDR3 DNA: TGCAGCGGGTTAAGGGTTTTCACCGGGGAGCTGTTTTTT
CDR3 protein: CSGLRVFTGELFF

V gene: TRBV7-9
J gene: TRBJ2-5
D gene: TRBD2
clone size: few
CDR3 DNA: TGTGCCAGCAGCCTCAACGGACTAGCGGGCGGAGAGACCCAGTACTTC
CDR3 protein: CASSLNGLAGGETQYF

V gene: TRBV4-1
J gene: TRBJ1-1
D gene: .
clone size: .
CDR3 DNA: TGCGCCAGCAGCACTATAGGGGACACTGAAACTTTCTTT
CDR3 protein: CASSTIGDTETFF

V gene: TRBV6-2/TRBV6-3
J gene: TRBJ2-7
D gene: .
clone size: .
CDR3 DNA: TGTGCCAGCAGTTACTCACTGACAGAGCCCGATCCCTACGAGCAGTACTTC
CDR3 protein: CASSYSLTEPDPYEQYF

V gene: TRBV20-1
J gene: TRBJ2-2
D gene: .
clone size: .
CDR3 DNA: TGCAACGCTAGAGCCCACACCGGGGAGCTGTTTTTT
CDR3 protein: CNARAHTGELFF

V gene: TRBV20-1
J gene: TRBJ2-2
D gene: .
clone size: .
CDR3 DNA: TGCAGTGCTAGCACAGGGTGGACCACCGGGGAGCTGTTTTTT
CDR3 protein: CSASTGWTTGELFF

V gene: TRBV6-2/TRBV6-3
J gene: TRBJ2-1
D gene: TRBD2
clone size: .
CDR3 DNA: TGTGCCAGCAGGCCGGGAGGCACTAACAATGAGTCGTTCTTC
CDR3 protein: CASRPGGTNNESFF

V gene: TRBV20-1
J gene: TRBJ2-1
D gene: .
clone size: .
CDR3 DNA: TGCAGTGCTAGAGACCACAAAGGGCAGAATGAGCAGTTCTTC
CDR3 protein: CSARDHKGQNEQFF

V gene: TRBV20-1
J gene: TRBJ1-2
D gene: .
clone size: many
CDR3 DNA: TGCAGTGCTAGAGTCCAGGGGAAGGATGGCTACACCTTC
CDR3 protein: CSARVQGKDGYTF

V gene: TRBV11-1
J gene: TRBJ1-1
D gene: TRBD1
clone size: .
CDR3 DNA: TGTGCCAGCAACAGAATAGGTGGACAGGGAGTAGGTACTGAAGCTTTCTTT
CDR3 protein: CASNRIGGQGVGTEAFF

V gene: TRBV5-5
J gene: TRBJ2-3
D gene: .
clone size: .
CDR3 DNA: TGTGGCAGCAGCGTACATGGATACCCCACAGATACGCAGTATTTT
CDR3 protein: CGSSVHGYPTDTQYF

V gene: TRBV28
J gene: TRBJ2-7
D gene: TRBD2
clone size: .
CDR3 DNA: TGTGTCACCACGCGGGGGGTATACGAGCAGTGCTTC
CDR3 protein: CVTTRGVYEQCF

V gene: TRBV14
J gene: TRBJ1-3
D gene: .
clone size: many
CDR3 DNA: TGTGCCAGCAGCCCCGCCGGACGGAACTTCGGAAACACCATATATTTT
CDR3 protein: CASSPAGRNFGNTIYF

V gene: TRBV6-2/TRBV6-3
J gene: TRBJ1-2
D gene: TRBD1
clone size: .
CDR3 DNA: TGTGTCAGCAGCCGCGGACAGGGGCGGGATAGCTACACCTTC
CDR3 protein: CVSSRGQGRDSYTF

V gene: TRBV20-1
J gene: TRBJ2-7
D gene: .
clone size: .
CDR3 DNA: TGCAGTGTTAAAGTGCCTAGGTTCCCCTCCTACGAGCAGTACTTC
CDR3 protein: CSVKVPRFPSYEQYF

V gene: TRBV4-1
J gene: TRBJ2-7
D gene: .
clone size: .
CDR3 DNA: TGCACCAGCAGCCAGGCCTCTAGCTCCTACGAGCAGTACTTC
CDR3 protein: CTSSQASSSYEQYF

V gene: TRBV29-1
J gene: TRBJ1-4
D gene: .
clone size: .
CDR3 DNA: TGTAGCGTTGAAGATGTCCGGGGGGATGAAAAAATGTTTTTT
CDR3 protein: CSVEDVRGDEKMFF

V gene: TRBV20-1
J gene: TRBJ1-3
D gene: TRBD1
clone size: few
CDR3 DNA: TGCAGCGCTCGACAGGGCTTGCAGGGAAACAACATATATTTT
CDR3 protein: CSARQGLQGNNIYF

V gene: TRBV7-2
J gene: TRBJ2-7
D gene: .
clone size: .
CDR3 DNA: TGTGCCAGCAGCTTCCGACAGTCTAGCATCCCAGGCTACGAGCAGTACTTC
CDR3 protein: CASSFRQSSIPGYEQYF